This T cell receptor beta chain was identified in a study of response to subunit inactivated influenza vaccine. This clonotype was detected many times. TCRdb re-derived calls from the RT-PCR reads in MiXCR, one entry per CDR3 protein. The profile shows 700,000 to 900,000 distinct CDR3 sequences, 21% of them singletons. V lost 7 bases to trimming and J lost 4 bases; unmatched junction nucleotides: 5. CDR3 length: 12 residues. Germline loops: CDR1 SQVTM, CDR2 ANQGSEA. This receptor was identified in a man aged 45-60 years who received an inactivated influenza vaccine. Here the sequenced sample was PBMCs from blood, taken less than 6 days after vaccination. The V and J genes are TRBV29-1 and TRBJ2-5; 8 bases map to TRBD2. CDR3 residues: CSGRTSRETQYF. CDR3 in DNA: TGCAGCGGTAGGACTAGCAGAGAGACCCAGTACTTC.